The next 7 T cell receptor beta chains were all read from a single sample in a study of blood T cell repertoires in COVID-19. This table comes from immunoSEQ multiplex PCR, and its TCRdb copy is limited to in-frame clones, with some not included. Among 200,000 to 250,000 clones listed, roughly 88% were seen once. The sample taken for sequencing was peripheral blood. The receptors were sampled from a man aged 45-65 years with active or convalescent COVID-19.

The chain is built from TRBV13 and TRBJ2-3, with 13 bases aligning to TRBD2. Germline-derived CDR1 and CDR2 are PRHDT and FYEKMQ (reference sequence). The CDR3 runs to 18 residues. V lost 1 base, J lost 5 bases, and 9 bases stayed unmatched. DNA of the CDR3: TGTGCCAGCAGCTTAGAGGGACTAGCGGGGCCAGGGAAAGATACGCAGTATTTT. Its translation: CASSLEGLAGPGKDTQYF.

This chain connects TRBV27 to TRBJ1-2, with 7 bases aligning to TRBD1. The ends lost 0 bases at V and 1 base at J; junction bases unmatched: 2. The CDR3 has 15 residues. The germline V gene has CDR1 MNHEY and CDR2 SMNVEV (reference sequence). The CDR3 coding sequence is TGTGCCAGCAGTTTATCGGACAGGTTTAACTATGGCTACACCTTC. This translates into CASSLSDRFNYGYTF.

CDR3 nucleotides: TGTGCCAGCAGCCCAGCGGGACTAGTGCGACCAGATACGCAGTATTTT. It codes for CASSPAGLVRPDTQYF. The V and J genes are TRBV7-6 and TRBJ2-3; TRBD2 agrees at 8 bases. V lost 5 bases, J lost 4 bases, and 11 bases stayed unmatched. CDR1 and CDR2 from the germline V gene are SGHVS and FNYEAQ. This CDR3 spans 16 amino acids.

This clone occurred once. The chain has TRBV2 and TRBJ2-7; D uncertain. Looked up from germline, CDR1 is SNHLY and CDR2 is FYNNEI. CDR3 length equals 12 residues. V lost 5 bases and J lost 3, with 8 bases in between. The CDR3 bases are TGTGCCAGCAGTAGGCACAGCTACGAGCAGTACTTC. As protein: CASSRHSYEQYF.

The chain is built from TRBV3-1 (or the pseudogene TRBV3-2) and TRBJ2-1, with 9 bases aligning to TRBD1. Per the germline V gene, CDR1 is LGHDT and CDR2 is YNNKEL (reference sequence). V was clipped by 1 base and J by 2 bases; unmatched bases: 6. This CDR3 is built from 17 residues. DNA for the CDR3: TGTGCCAGCAGCCAAGGATTCCGGGACAGGGCCTACAATGAGCAGTTCTTC. It codes for CASSQGFRDRAYNEQFF.

The V and J genes are TRBV18 and TRBJ1-1; TRBD1 might be the D (5 bases). Trimming shortened V by 5 bases and J by 1 base, and 11 bases separated the two germline ends. Germline V gene lookup returns CDR1 KGHSH and CDR2 LQKENI. The CDR3 is made up of 14 amino acids. The CDR3 bases are TGTGCCAGCTCATCGGGACTCCAGAACACTGAAGCTTTCTTT. Amino acids: CASSSGLQNTEAFF.

This chain connects TRBV3-1 (or the pseudogene TRBV3-2) to TRBJ2-3; TRBD2 matches at 10 bases. V lost 0 bases, J lost 10 bases, and 10 bases stayed unmatched. Germline V lookup: CDR1 LGHDT, CDR2 YNNKEL (reference sequence). The CDR3 covers 16 residues. Written as DNA, the CDR3 is TGTGCCAGCAGCCAAGATGCAGCGGGGGGGCCGCCCGCGCAGTATTTT. The encoded protein is CASSQDAAGGPPAQYF.